This passage covers 27 T cell receptor beta chains from one sample sequenced in a study of blood T cell repertoires in COVID-19. Clones were sequenced by immunoSEQ multiplex PCR, and TCRdb holds only the in-frame ones, with some missing. The sample records nearly 250,000 clones, 85% to 90% being singletons. Sequencing used PBMCs or T cells enriched from blood (not recorded which). These receptors were taken from a man aged 45-60 years who had been exposed to COVID-19.

This rearrangement joins TRBV11-2 to TRBJ2-5; 7 bases line up with TRBD2. The CDR3 consists of 14 residues. The V gene's germline CDR1 is SGHAT and CDR2 FQNNGV. V lost 5 bases to trimming and J lost 2 bases; unmatched junction nucleotides: 5. The CDR3: CASSRDYRQETQYF. In DNA, the CDR3 is TGTGCCAGCAGCCGGGACTATCGACAAGAGACCCAGTACTTC.

V gene TRBV5-6 combines with J gene TRBJ1-1; 12 nucleotides agree with TRBD1. The CDR3 length is 15 residues. Germline loops: CDR1 SGHDT, CDR2 YYEEEE. After removal of 1 base from V and 5 bases from J, the junction contained 3 bases not matched to a gene. The CDR3 bases are TGTGCCAGCAGCTTGAAGGGACAGGGGGCAACTGAAGCTTTCTTT. Translating it yields CASSLKGQGATEAFF.

The chain joins TRBV5-1 to TRBJ2-7, with TRBD1 matching over 8 bases. Losses at the gene ends were 4 bases for V and 0 bases for J; bases not matched to a gene: 6. The CDR3 is 15 amino acids. Germline CDR1 reads SGHRS; CDR2 reads YFSETQ. The CDR3, as DNA: TGCGCCAGCAGCAGAGGACAGGGAACCTCCTACGAGCAGTACTTC. Encoded protein: CASSRGQGTSYEQYF.

The chain is built from TRBV15 and TRBJ2-5, with D hard to call. The CDR3 is 14 residues long. Germline-derived CDR1 and CDR2 are LNHNV and YYDKDF (reference sequence). Trimming removed 1 base at V and 1 base at J, with 7 bases between. CDR3 sequence: CATSRVTAQETQYF. The CDR3 bases are TGTGCCACCAGCAGAGTAACAGCCCAAGAGACCCAGTACTTC.

The chain carries TRBV7-2 and TRBJ1-2; the match to TRBD1 covers 8 bases. The CDR3 loop spans 14 amino acids. Trimming cost V 5 bases and J 5 bases; bases outside gene matches: 7. CDR1 is SGHTA and CDR2 is FQGNSA in the germline V gene. For the CDR3, the DNA is TGTGCCAGCAGCCCAGGACAGGGATATTATGGCTACACCTTC. This translates into CASSPGQGYYGYTF.

The genes are TRBV9 and TRBJ2-7; unclear D gene. The CDR3 has 15 residues. Trimming cost V 0 bases and J 0 bases, with 10 bases left between them. Germline V gene sequence: CDR1 SGDLS, CDR2 YYNGEE. CDR3 DNA: TGTGCCAGCAGCGTAGAGGCAGGTCGCTCCTACGAGCAGTACTTC. Translated: CASSVEAGRSYEQYF.

The chain employs TRBV9 and TRBJ1-2, with D perhaps matching TRBD1 (5 bases). The V and J ends lost 0 bases and 8 bases respectively, with 23 bases between them. Germline V gene data show CDR1 as SGDLS and CDR2 as YYNGEE. The CDR3 covers 17 residues. The CDR3 nucleotides are TGTGCCAGCAGCGTAGTGCCAGGGATGATGGTATTAGGGGGCTACACCTTC. It specifies CASSVVPGMMVLGGYTF.

The V and J genes are TRBV7-2 and TRBJ1-5; no reliable D call. This CDR3 has 15 residues. Germline CDR1 and CDR2: SGHTA and FQGNSA. V lost 5 bases to trimming and J lost 4 bases, with 15 bases between them. DNA for the CDR3: TGTGCCAGCAGCACCGACATAGGTACTAATCAGCCCCAGCATTTT. Protein product: CASSTDIGTNQPQHF.

This clone has just a few counts. The J gene is TRBJ2-1, the V gene TRBV7-2; D uncertain. The CDR3 is 12 residues long. Between the trimmed V and J ends, which lost 5 bases and 4 bases, there was a span of 6 bases. Germline CDR1 is SGHTA and CDR2 is FQGNSA. CDR3 region: CASSVIYNEQFF. The CDR3 region has the DNA TGTGCCAGCAGCGTTATTTACAATGAGCAGTTCTTC.

The chain recombines TRBV2 with TRBJ1-6, with no clear D. Trimming removed 7 bases at V and 7 bases at J, with 14 bases between. Germline CDR1 and CDR2: SNHLY and FYNNEI. The CDR3 spans 14 residues. Here the CDR3 reads CASTPRLLNSPLHF. The CDR3 bases are TGTGCCAGCACTCCACGACTGTTGAATTCACCCCTCCACTTT.

For the CDR3, the DNA is TGCGCCAGCAGCTTGGACAGGGGAAGCAATGAGCAGTTCTTC. Translation gives CASSLDRGSNEQFF. V and J are TRBV5-1 and TRBJ2-1; 7 nucleotides line up with TRBD1. This CDR3 has 14 residues. Germline lookup yields CDR1 SGHRS and CDR2 YFSETQ. Trimming took 0 bases from V and 6 from J; bases not matched to a gene: 3.

This clone has just one count. V and J are TRBV3-1 (or the pseudogene TRBV3-2) and TRBJ1-4, with 9 positions matching TRBD1. This CDR3 is 16 amino acids long. V lost 1 base to trimming and J lost 7 bases; unmatched junction nucleotides: 7. Germline CDR1 and CDR2: LGHDT and YNNKEL (reference sequence). This chain's CDR3 is CASSQGVGTGSEKLFF. The CDR3 DNA reads TGTGCCAGCAGCCAAGGGGTCGGGACAGGGAGTGAAAAACTGTTTTTT.

CDR3 residues: CASSVRGILGETQYF. The CDR3 nucleotides are TGTGCCAGCAGCGTACGGGGGATACTTGGGGAGACCCAGTACTTC. The V gene is TRBV9, the J gene TRBJ2-5, with D perhaps TRBD2 (6 bases). The germline gives CDR1 SGDLS, CDR2 YYNGEE. The germline V and J ends were trimmed by 1 base and 5 bases, with 15 bases remaining between them. The CDR3 is 15 residues long.

The chain couples TRBV28 to TRBJ1-2; TRBD1 matches 7 bases. The CDR3 sequence is 15 residues long. The V segment lost 3 bases and the J segment 4 bases; nucleotides outside the gene matches: 8. The germline CDR1 and CDR2 sequences are MDHEN and SYDVKM. CDR3 protein: CASSFWRGRSYGYTF. The CDR3, as DNA: TGTGCCAGCAGTTTCTGGAGGGGGCGCAGCTATGGCTACACCTTC.

The chain is built from TRBV24-1 and TRBJ2-3; D may be TRBD1 (5 bases). The V end was cut by 5 bases, the J end by 0 bases, with 5 bases between. The CDR3 has 13 amino acids. CDR1 and CDR2 (germline): KGHDR, SFDVKD. The CDR3 nucleotides read TGTGCCACCAGTGGACAGAGCACAGATACGCAGTATTTT. This translates into CATSGQSTDTQYF.

The count of this clone is one. The chain has TRBV28 and TRBJ1-2; D ambiguous. The length of the CDR3 is 12 residues. The germline CDR1 and CDR2 sequences are MDHEN and SYDVKM. The V and J ends lost 0 bases and 8 bases respectively, with 7 bases between them. CDR3: CASSLWGGGYTF. Written as DNA, the CDR3 is TGTGCCAGCAGTTTATGGGGAGGAGGCTACACCTTC.

This clone was recorded only once. This chain connects TRBV7-9 to TRBJ1-1; 9 bases agree with TRBD1. Trimming at V came to 4 bases and at J to 3 bases, leaving 3 bases not matched to a gene. The length of the CDR3 is 14 residues. Germline lookup yields CDR1 SEHNR and CDR2 FQNEAQ (reference sequence). CDR3 in amino acids: CASSSTGGHTEAFF. Written as DNA, the CDR3 is TGTGCCAGCAGCTCGACAGGGGGGCACACTGAAGCTTTCTTT.

CDR3 in DNA: TGTGCCAGCAGTTATCCAGGGGGCACTAATGAAAAACTGTTTTTT. Encoded protein: CASSYPGGTNEKLFF. The chain carries TRBV7-9 and TRBJ1-4; 8 bases are shared with TRBD1. The V segment lost 6 bases and the J segment 2 bases; nucleotides outside the gene matches: 5. This CDR3 contains 15 residues. Germline CDR1 and CDR2: SEHNR and FQNEAQ (reference sequence).

The rearrangement links TRBV7-3 to TRBJ1-2; 7 positions agree with TRBD1. The ends lost 1 base at V and 8 bases at J; junction bases unmatched: 7. Per germline, CDR1 SGHTA and CDR2 FQGTGA. The CDR3 contains 14 residues. This CDR3 reads CASSLKQGVGGYTF. CDR3 bases: TGTGCCAGCAGCTTAAAGCAGGGGGTCGGAGGCTACACCTTC.

The chain combines TRBV28 with TRBJ2-6; D perhaps matches TRBD2 (6 bases). Germline assignment: CDR1 MDHEN and CDR2 SYDVKM. With 3 bases removed from V and 0 bases from J, the gap between germline ends came to 6 bases. The CDR3 loop spans 15 amino acids. This chain's CDR3 is CASSLTSSGANVLTF. As DNA, the CDR3 is TGTGCCAGCAGTTTGACTAGCTCTGGGGCCAACGTCCTGACTTTC.

The chain couples TRBV28 to TRBJ1-2; D possibly corresponds to TRBD1 (5 bases). V was clipped by 2 bases and J by 4 bases, with 14 bases between them. Germline V gene sequence: CDR1 MDHEN, CDR2 SYDVKM. The CDR3 is 15 residues long. The CDR3 DNA is TGTGCCAGCAGTTTAGGACACCGACCATCCTATGGCTACACCTTC. Encoded protein: CASSLGHRPSYGYTF.

V gene TRBV6-2 or TRBV6-3 combines with J gene TRBJ1-5; 7 nucleotides align to TRBD1. The germline V gene encodes CDR1 MNHEY and CDR2 SVGEGT. This CDR3 contains 17 residues. V gave up 5 bases and J gave up 9 bases; unmatched junction bases: 19. CDR3 residues: CASSPPGGGGRRRPQHF. For the CDR3, the DNA is TGTGCCAGCAGTCCCCCAGGGGGTGGGGGTCGACGGAGGCCCCAGCATTTT.

The chain links TRBV5-1 to TRBJ1-5; D is ambiguous. The germline V and J ends were trimmed by 4 bases and 1 base, with 15 bases remaining between them. The germline V gene encodes CDR1 SGHRS and CDR2 YFSETQ. CDR3 length: 16 amino acids. The CDR3 DNA is TGCGCCAGCAGCCCCCAAGCGGGCGGGAGCAATCAGCCCCAGCATTTT. It encodes CASSPQAGGSNQPQHF.

The table lists this clone with a count of one. The V and J genes are TRBV15 and TRBJ1-1; 10 nucleotides agree with TRBD1. The trim removed 0 bases at V and 4 bases at J, leaving 5 bases unmatched. CDR1 and CDR2 from the germline V gene are LNHNV and YYDKDF (reference sequence). The CDR3 consists of 16 residues. DNA of the CDR3: TGTGCCACCAGCAGAGATAGACAGGGGGCGAGCACTGAAGCTTTCTTT. Translating gives CATSRDRQGASTEAFF.

The chain is built from TRBV30 and TRBJ2-1; 14 nucleotides line up with TRBD2. Trimming cost V 3 bases and J 7 bases; bases outside gene matches: 8. The CDR3 extends over 16 amino acids. Looked up from germline, CDR1 is GTSNPN and CDR2 is SVGIG (reference sequence). The CDR3 loop is CAWRGLAGGWRNEQFF. CDR3 DNA: TGTGCCTGGAGAGGACTAGCGGGAGGCTGGAGAAATGAGCAGTTCTTC.

This sequence joins TRBV28 and TRBJ1-6, with D perhaps TRBD1 (5 bases). Deletions cut 3 bases from V and 4 bases from J, with 7 bases between. CDR1 is MDHEN and CDR2 is SYDVKM in the germline V gene. This CDR3 comprises 14 residues. CDR3 nucleotides: TGTGCCAGCAGTTTGACAGCGTATAATTCACCCCTCCACTTT. It yields the protein CASSLTAYNSPLHF.

This clone was counted a few times. The J gene is TRBJ1-6, the V gene TRBV2; 11 bases line up with TRBD1. There are 17 residues in the CDR3. Germline assignment: CDR1 SNHLY and CDR2 FYNNEI. The trim removed 7 bases at V and 10 bases at J, leaving 15 bases unmatched. CDR3 nucleotide sequence: TGTGCCAGCAATCTGGAAACTCTTAGGACAGGGGGCTCACCCCTCCACTTT. It is translated as CASNLETLRTGGSPLHF.